This T cell receptor (beta chain) was sequenced during a study of PD-1 blockade in classical Hodgkin lymphoma. Overall study results and limits: Diversity in CD4+ TCRs, unlike that measured in CD8+ TCRs, had risen significantly by C4D1.

Generated by immunoSEQ multiplex PCR, the TCRdb table keeps only in-frame clones and is missing some. The data show 15,000 to 16,000 clones, roughly 83% seen once. There are 14 residues in the CDR3. The V gene's germline CDR1 is GTSNPN and CDR2 SVGIG (reference sequence). V shed 2 bases and J 9 bases; nucleotides not matched to a gene: 7. Each and every patient relapsed after autologous stem cell transplantation, and patients got differing brentuximab vedotin exposure. Complete response, partial response or progressive disease constituted the best responses recorded. Points on this clone: No antigen is known for it.

This receptor was obtained from a human donor with classical Hodgkin lymphoma. The sample was peripheral blood mononuclear cells (PBMCs), taken before the second cycle of nivolumab. The rearrangement joins TRBV30 to TRBJ2-1, with TRBD1 matching over 10 bases. CDR3 sequence: CAWSIGTGESEQFF. CDR3 coding DNA: TGTGCCTGGAGTATTGGGACAGGGGAAAGTGAGCAGTTCTTC.